This T cell receptor beta chain was sequenced for a study of blood T cell repertoires in COVID-19 (dated by TCRdb to 2019 to 2021). With respect to the entire study: Collaborator samples came from the United States, Italy and Spain and covered acute and convalescent phases of COVID-19. The prospective study material was composed of cDNA or gDNA derived from T cells, B-cell-depleted T cells, or PBMCs. Subjects who had been exposed to COVID-19, were actively infected with it, or had recovered from it provided the deeply sampled blood TCRbeta repertoires that made up the dataset. The repertoires were released in a freely available public database intended as a resource for research on the immune response to SARS-CoV-2. The samples were drawn from two sources: the first 160 participants of the ongoing ImmuneRACE study, and 1,000 to 1,500 subjects contributed by 6 global collaborators. Nearly every sample came with metadata listing a de-identified subject ID, COVID-19 status, age in years and sex. Where available, HLA class I and class II types were taken from metadata supplied by the sample provider and were not determined by assay-based typing. General study outcomes and caveats: The amount of clinical and demographic metadata varied by source and participant and was provided uncurated.

Reading from cysteine to phenylalanine, the CDR3 counts 16 amino acids. Kept here is only the CDR3 DNA, which spans 48 bases and is read in frame from base 1. The germline V gene encodes CDR1 LGHDT and CDR2 YNNKEL (reference sequence). Trimming accounts for 4 bases at V and 5 bases at J, while the number of junction bases matched to no gene is 9. Enrolling through a virtual design, the prospective study's participants ranged in age from roughly 18 to 89 years and lived across roughly 24 United States geographic areas. Cohort assignment in the prospective study relied on participant-reported clinical history from a screening survey and a study questionnaire. ImmuneRACE Cohort 3 recovered participants were defined by two consecutive negative NP/OP PCR tests, healthcare professional clearance, or symptom resolution. In the prospective study, whole blood, serum and a nasopharyngeal or oropharyngeal swab were collected from each participant by mobile phlebotomists. Additional blood draws and questionnaires over an approximately two-month period could optionally be provided by prospective study participants. Prospective study blood samples were shipped either frozen or at room temperature before DNA extraction.

About this clone: The antigen it recognizes is unknown. No much larger clone is present one base from it, and per-base qualities are unavailable.

TCRbeta CDR3 regions were amplified from genomic DNA by means of the immunoSEQ Assay, a bias-controlled multiplex PCR. Per the source publication's procedure: Nucleated cell counts per sample were estimated from amplification of reference gene primers within the assay. To quantify the absolute abundance of each unique TCRbeta CDR3 rearrangement, sequence reads were collapsed and filtered. For each sample, productive Simpson clonality was calculated as the square root of Simpson's diversity index over productive rearrangements. Sourced from immuneACCESS, this table was stored by TCRdb with only in-frame sequences that have V and J called. A share of the clones is absent; for the studies checked, an unresolved V gene accounts for under half, and the remainder has no known explanation. That table gives V, J and clone size, and the DNA gave D and trimming. The sample records approximately 450,000 clones, around 91% of which are singletons. Around 1.1% of the sample comes from the top ten.

The material sequenced was PBMCs or T cells enriched from blood (not recorded which). The TCR comes from a man aged 25-45 years who had recovered from COVID-19. This chain is built from TRBV3-1 (or the pseudogene TRBV3-2) and TRBJ2-1, with TRBD2 identical over 9 junction bases. The bases are TGTGCCAGCAGCCCCATGCCCAGCGGGAGGCACAATGAGCAGTTCTTC. It translates as CASSPMPSGRHNEQFF.